Sequencing of this TCR beta chain was carried out in a study of beta chain features in type 1 diabetes. Overall study findings and caveats: Shorter TCRB CDR3s, moderately but significantly so, marked every one of the four CD4+ subsets in Type 1 diabetes patients.

The V end lost 6 bases, the J end lost 4 bases, and 12 bases lay between the germline ends. The CDR3 covers 13 residues. Per germline, CDR1 MNHEY and CDR2 SMNVEV (reference sequence). This clone was detected only a few times. Its antigen is currently unknown. Investigators reverse transcribed all isolated RNA, so they sequenced expressed TCRB transcripts. Produced via immunoSEQ multiplex PCR; TCRdb's table is partial and in-frame only. The sample includes about 240,000 clones, 14% of them seen just once. J is TRBJ1-2 and V is TRBV27, with a weak D call TRBD1 (6 bases). The sequence came from a man in his thirties or forties with type 1 diabetes. The sequenced sample was naive CD4+ T cells from blood. CDR3 sequence (DNA): TGTGCCAGCAGGGAATTGGGGGCCTATGGCTACACCTTC. Protein: CASRELGAYGYTF.